This T cell receptor beta chain was sequenced in a study of metastatic and nonmetastatic thyroid tumors. No patient had received any treatment before thyroid surgery. TCRdb used MiXCR to call clones anew from the PCR reads. The sample contains some 23,000 clones, less than 15% of which appear only once. This clone was detected many times. Germline-derived CDR1 and CDR2 are DFQATT and SNEGSKA (reference sequence). There are 15 residues in the CDR3. The V segment lost 0 bases and the J segment 4 bases; nucleotides outside the gene matches: 4. Sequencing was performed on blood. The receptor's source is a female donor with papillary thyroid cancer or a benign thyroid nodule (not recorded which). Some clones in this sample may be carry-over from other donors' samples. The chain employs TRBV20-1 and TRBJ2-1, with TRBD2 matching over 9 bases. CDR3 loop: CSARDRLAVYNEQFF. In nucleotides, the CDR3 is TGCAGTGCTAGAGACCGACTAGCGGTTTACAATGAGCAGTTCTTC.